This T cell receptor beta chain came from a study of human versus mouse CDR3 diversity and MHC coevolution. Clones were sequenced by immunoSEQ multiplex PCR, and TCRdb holds only the in-frame ones, with some missing. The sample shows about 81,000 clones, 80% to 95% of them seen only once. This clone turned up a few times. The specimen was naive CD4+ T cells from blood. Sample subset: CD45RO-negative CD62L-positive naive CD4 T cells. This sequence originates from a person aged 30 to 69 in good health.

The DNA of the CDR3 is TGTGCCAGCTTCACCACTTTATATGAATCCACTGGAGATGGCTACACCTTC. Protein product: CASFTTLYESTGDGYTF. The chain joins TRBV18 to TRBJ1-2; no reliable D call. The V and J ends lost 7 bases and 6 bases respectively, with 27 bases between them. This CDR3 is 17 amino acids long. Germline V gene lookup returns CDR1 KGHSH and CDR2 LQKENI.